These T cell receptor beta chains were read from a single sample in a study of cytomegalovirus exposure and HLA in healthy donors. Sequencing used immunoSEQ multiplex PCR; TCRdb keeps in-frame clones, though not all of them. The sample has 110,000 to 150,000 clones, about 80% seen once. The sequencing sample was made of PBMCs. All receptors derive from a male donor in good health and CMV-seronegative. CDR3s include the opening cysteine and the closing phenylalanine or tryptophan. D genes are given only for firm matches. Not every row has a clone size; where given, it reads once, few, many or a size class.

TRBJ1-4,TRBV27,.,TRBD1,TGTGCCAGCAGTTCTACAGGGGGCTACTATGAAAAACTGTTTTTT,CASSSTGGYYEKLFF
TRBJ1-3,TRBV19,.,.,TGTGCCAGTAGTATAGGACACAGCTCTGGAAACACCATATATTTT,CASSIGHSSGNTIYF
TRBJ2-7,TRBV27,.,.,TGTGCCAGCAGTCCCCGAGCGCAGGGGGGAGAGCAGTACTTC,CASSPRAQGGEQYF
TRBJ1-1,TRBV5-1,.,TRBD1,TGCGCCAGCAGCGAACAGGGGGGCACTGAAGCTTTCTTT,CASSEQGGTEAFF
TRBJ1-6,TRBV28,.,.,TGTGCCAGTTCCACCCGTGGAGAAATGAATTCACCCCTCCACTTT,CASSTRGEMNSPLHF
TRBJ2-7,TRBV6-5,.,.,TGTGCCACCAAGTTACAATTACAGGGCGTGTACGAGCAGTACTTC,CATKLQLQGVYEQYF
TRBJ2-1,TRBV2,few,.,TGTGCCAGCAATCAGTACAATGAGCAGTTCTTC,CASNQYNEQFF
TRBJ2-2,TRBV5-5,.,TRBD2,TGTGCCAGCAGCTTTAGTCTAGCGGGGGGCACCGGGGAGCTGTTTTTT,CASSFSLAGGTGELFF
TRBJ2-2,TRBV7-9,few,TRBD1,TGTGCCAGCAGGCCCAAGGACAGGATCTCCGGGGAGCTGTTTTTT,CASRPKDRISGELFF
TRBJ1-2,TRBV6-1,.,TRBD1,TGTGCCAGCAGTGGGGGACAGGGTGGGATCGGTGGAGGTGGCTACACCTTC,CASSGGQGGIGGGGYTF
TRBJ1-2,TRBV6-1,.,.,TGTGCCAGCAGTGAAGCGGCAGGGGTCGAGGCCGTCTATGGCTACACCTTC,CASSEAAGVEAVYGYTF
TRBJ1-2,TRBV9,once,.,TGTGCCAGCACCAAGACCGGACTTATTAACTATGGCTACACCTTC,CASTKTGLINYGYTF
TRBJ1-1,TRBV23-1,.,.,TGCGCCAGCAGTGTTGGGTTTGGGCGGGACACTGAAGCTTTCTTT,CASSVGFGRDTEAFF
TRBJ2-1,TRBV5-1,.,.,TGCGCCAGCAGCTTTGGCAGGGGCCGAAACAATGAGCAGTTCTTC,CASSFGRGRNNEQFF
TRBJ1-2,TRBV4-2,.,.,TGTGCCAGCAGCCAAGCGAGGGAAGAGGGCTACACCTTC,CASSQAREEGYTF
TRBJ1-2,TRBV10-3,.,.,TGTGCCATCAGTGAGTCTCCCGAGAACTATGGCTACACCTTC,CAISESPENYGYTF
TRBJ2-1,TRBV7-9,.,TRBD1,TGTGCCAGCAGCTTAGTGACAGGGATAGGCAATGAGCAGTTCTTC,CASSLVTGIGNEQFF
TRBJ1-5,TRBV6-6,.,.,TGTGCCAGCAGTTACGGTCGGGTAGATCAGCCCCAGCATTTT,CASSYGRVDQPQHF
TRBJ2-3,TRBV11-2,.,TRBD2,TGTGCCAGCTCCCCGGGGGGATTACGCACAGATACGCAGTATTTT,CASSPGGLRTDTQYF
TRBJ2-4,TRBV7-2,once,.,TGTGCCAGCAGCTTAGCTACACGGGGGATCTTAGCCAAAAACATTCAGTACTTC,CASSLATRGILAKNIQYF
TRBJ2-1,TRBV7-9,few,.,TGTGCCAGCAGCTTGAGAAATGAGCAGTTCTTC,CASSLRNEQFF
TRBJ2-2,TRBV5-6,.,.,TGTGCCAGCAGCTTAATGGACAGCCGGAACACCGGGGAGCTGTTTTTT,CASSLMDSRNTGELFF
TRBJ2-5,TRBV27,.,TRBD1,TGTGCCAGCAGTTCTACCCCGGGACAGGTTCTCCAAGAGACCCAGTACTTC,CASSSTPGQVLQETQYF
TRBJ1-5,TRBV30,few,.,TGTGCCTGGAGTGGACAGGTACGTCAGCCCCAGCATTTT,CAWSGQVRQPQHF
TRBJ1-2,TRBV13,.,.,TGTGCCAGCAGCTTAGGGTTCGGGGAATCAGCTAACTATGGCTACACCTTC,CASSLGFGESANYGYTF
TRBJ2-5,TRBV4-3,.,TRBD2,TGCGCCAGCAGCCAAGAAGGACTAGCACAAGAGACCCAGTACTTC,CASSQEGLAQETQYF
TRBJ1-2,TRBV28,few,.,TGTGCCAGCAGTTTTACGGGTGGCTACACCTTC,CASSFTGGYTF
TRBJ1-6,TRBV15,.,.,TGTGCCACCAGCAGAGCTCAAGGGAGGAGTAATTCACCCCTCCACTTT,CATSRAQGRSNSPLHF
TRBJ2-7,TRBV5-1,.,TRBD1,TGCGCCAGCAGCTCTACAGGGGGTCCCTACGAGCAGTACTTC,CASSSTGGPYEQYF
TRBJ1-2,TRBV28,.,.,TGTGCCAGCAGTTTTCCGGTGGTGGATGGCTACACCTTC,CASSFPVVDGYTF
TRBJ1-1,TRBV5-1,.,.,TGCGCCAGCAGCTTGGCCTGGGGGGAAAACACTGAAGCTTTCTTT,CASSLAWGENTEAFF
TRBJ1-2,TRBV30,.,.,TGTGCCTTCCAGGGAGGATATGGCTACACCTTC,CAFQGGYGYTF
TRBJ1-1,TRBV27,once,.,TGTGCCAGCATGGTTACGGGAGCGGTTCAAGAAGCTTTCTTT,CASMVTGAVQEAFF
TRBJ1-3,TRBV4-1,.,.,TGCGCCAGCAGCCAAGAGGAGGGTTCTGGAAACACCATATATTTT,CASSQEEGSGNTIYF
TRBJ2-1,TRBV5-4,.,.,TGTGCCAGCAGCGAAACCGGCGGGATGGGGGAGCAGTTCTTC,CASSETGGMGEQFF
TRBJ2-3,TRBV9,once,.,TGTGCCAGCAGCGTAGAGGGAGGACACACAGATACGCAGTATTTT,CASSVEGGHTDTQYF
TRBJ2-1,TRBV27,.,TRBD2,TGTGCCAGCAGTTCCCATGGCGGGGGGATCTACAATGAGCAGTTCTTC,CASSSHGGGIYNEQFF
TRBJ1-3,TRBV29-1,.,.,TGCAGCGTTACCGTCACTTACTCTGGAAACACCATATATTTT,CSVTVTYSGNTIYF
TRBJ2-3,TRBV4-3,once,TRBD2,TGCGCCAGCAGCCAAGATCGGGGACTAGCGGGGGCCAACACAGATACGCAGTATTTT,CASSQDRGLAGANTDTQYF
TRBJ1-2,TRBV5-6,few,.,TGTGCCAGCAGGTCCCCAGGGGATTCCGGCTATGGCTACACCTTC,CASRSPGDSGYGYTF
TRBJ2-1,TRBV7-2,once,TRBD1,TGTGCCAGCAGCTTAGTAGGTTTCGGACAGGGGAATGAGCAGTTCTTC,CASSLVGFGQGNEQFF
TRBJ2-7,TRBV7-3,.,TRBD1,TGTGCCAGCAGCTTAGTACAGGGGGGCGAGCAGTACTTC,CASSLVQGGEQYF
TRBJ2-7,TRBV28,once,.,TGTGCCAGCAGTTCTCCACGCGACGAGCAGTACTTC,CASSSPRDEQYF
TRBJ1-5,TRBV19,.,TRBD1,TGTGCCACCAGTGAGCTGGGGACAGCAAGGAAGCCCCAGCATTTT,CATSELGTARKPQHF
TRBJ2-5,TRBV4-2,.,TRBD2,TGTGCCAGCAGCCCCCTAGCGGGGGGTGGAGGAGAGACCCAGTACTTC,CASSPLAGGGGETQYF
TRBJ1-2,TRBV28,once,.,TGTGCCAGCATCGAGCAAGATTCTAACTATGGCTACACCTTC,CASIEQDSNYGYTF
TRBJ1-4,TRBV2,.,TRBD1,TGTGCCAGCAGTGAATTGGAGGGGGCCGAGAAGAAACTGTTTTTT,CASSELEGAEKKLFF
TRBJ1-5,TRBV7-6,few,.,TGTGCCAGCAGCTTAGTTCCGGGAGAGGAACAGCCCCAGCATTTT,CASSLVPGEEQPQHF
TRBJ2-3,TRBV18,.,TRBD2,TGTGCCAGCTCACCCTCGGGAGGGGGGATCTATGGAGATACGCAGTATTTT,CASSPSGGGIYGDTQYF
TRBJ1-6,TRBV5-1,.,.,TGCGCCAGCAGCGTGGAGGGGTCACCCCTCCACTTT,CASSVEGSPLHF
TRBJ2-2,TRBV7-9,once,TRBD1,TGTGCCAGCAGCCACCCCTGGGTAGGGGGCGAATGGTGGGAGCTGTTTTTT,CASSHPWVGGEWWELFF
TRBJ2-4,TRBV7-8,.,TRBD2,TGTGCCAGCAGCTCGCGAAGGACTAGCCTTCAGTACTTC,CASSSRRTSLQYF
TRBJ1-5,TRBV25-1,.,.,TGTGCCAGCAGCAGGGGCAATAGCAATCAGCCCCAGCATTTT,CASSRGNSNQPQHF
TRBJ1-3,TRBV5-6,.,.,TGTGCCACCGGGAGGGACCGAAACACCATATATTTT,CATGRDRNTIYF